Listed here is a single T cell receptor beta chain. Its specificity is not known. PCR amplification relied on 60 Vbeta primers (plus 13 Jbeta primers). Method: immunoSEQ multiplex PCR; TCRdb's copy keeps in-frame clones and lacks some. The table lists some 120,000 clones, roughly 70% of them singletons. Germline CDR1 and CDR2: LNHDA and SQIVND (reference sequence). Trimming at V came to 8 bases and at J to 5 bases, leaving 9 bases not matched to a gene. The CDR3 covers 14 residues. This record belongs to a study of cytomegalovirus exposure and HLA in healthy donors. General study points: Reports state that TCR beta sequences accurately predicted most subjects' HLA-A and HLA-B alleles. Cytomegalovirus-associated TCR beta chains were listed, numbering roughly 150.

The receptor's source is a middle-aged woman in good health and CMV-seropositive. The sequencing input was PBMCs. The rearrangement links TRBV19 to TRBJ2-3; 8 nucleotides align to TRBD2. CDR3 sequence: CASYSGLAGDTQYF. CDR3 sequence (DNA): TGTGCCAGTTATTCTGGCCTAGCGGGAGATACGCAGTATTTT.